This T cell receptor beta chain was identified in a study of control samples from healthy donors and cancer patients. The assay was immunoSEQ multiplex PCR, and TCRdb's table has in-frame clones only and misses some. The sample records 150,000 to 200,000 clones, 94% being singletons. The V end lost 4 bases, the J end lost 4 bases, and 3 bases lay between the germline ends. Per germline, CDR1 SGHRS and CDR2 YFSETQ. The CDR3 is made up of 11 amino acids. Sequences were obtained from blood. The rearrangement uses TRBV5-1 and TRBJ2-1, with D unresolved. This clonotype was obtained from a woman between 18 and 29 years old in good health. This chain's CDR3 is CASSSYNEQFF. CDR3 DNA: TGCGCCAGCAGCAGTTACAATGAGCAGTTCTTC.